This TCR beta chain was captured in a study of blood T cell repertoires in COVID-19. Overall study: Acute and convalescent COVID-19 samples came from the United States, Italy and Spain.

Donors in Cohort 3 who had recovered were those with two negative PCRs, healthcare professional clearance, or resolution of their symptoms. Trimming at V came to 5 bases and at J to 0 bases, leaving 3 bases not matched to a gene. This CDR3 has 16 amino acids. Germline V gives CDR1 KGHDR, CDR2 SFDVKD. Authors' processing steps: Amplified reference gene primers provided the basis for estimating nucleated cell counts. Generated by immunoSEQ multiplex PCR, the TCRdb table keeps only in-frame clones and is missing some. V, J and clone size are those of that table, while D and trimming were read from the DNA. The table has about 220,000 clones, roughly four fifths seen once.

The sequenced material came from PBMCs or T cells enriched from blood (not recorded which). The receptor's source is a man aged 35-49 years who had recovered from COVID-19. The V and J genes are TRBV24-1 and TRBJ1-5, with TRBD1 identical over 10 bases. This chain's CDR3 is CATSAGTGVSNQPQHF. The CDR3 DNA is TGTGCCACCAGTGCCGGGACAGGGGTTAGCAATCAGCCCCAGCATTTT.